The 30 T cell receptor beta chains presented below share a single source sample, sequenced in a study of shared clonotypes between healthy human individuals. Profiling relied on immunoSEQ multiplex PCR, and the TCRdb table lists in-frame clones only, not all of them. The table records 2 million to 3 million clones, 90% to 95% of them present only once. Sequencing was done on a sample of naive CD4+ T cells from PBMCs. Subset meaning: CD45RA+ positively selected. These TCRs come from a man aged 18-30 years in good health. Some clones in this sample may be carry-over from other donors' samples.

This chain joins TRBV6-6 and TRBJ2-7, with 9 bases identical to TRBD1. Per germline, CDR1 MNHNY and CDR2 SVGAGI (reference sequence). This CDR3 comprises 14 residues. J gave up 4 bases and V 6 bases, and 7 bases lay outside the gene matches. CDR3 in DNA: TGTGCCAGCAGGAGGGGACAGGGACTATACGAGCAGTACTTC. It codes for CASRRGQGLYEQYF.

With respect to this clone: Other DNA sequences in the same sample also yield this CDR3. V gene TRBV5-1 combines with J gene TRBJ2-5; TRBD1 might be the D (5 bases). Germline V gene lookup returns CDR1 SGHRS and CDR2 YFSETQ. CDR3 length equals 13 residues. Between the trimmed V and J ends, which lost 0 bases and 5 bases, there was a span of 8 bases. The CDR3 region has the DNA TGCGCCAGCAGCTTGGAGGGGCGCGAGACCCAGTACTTC. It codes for CASSLEGRETQYF.

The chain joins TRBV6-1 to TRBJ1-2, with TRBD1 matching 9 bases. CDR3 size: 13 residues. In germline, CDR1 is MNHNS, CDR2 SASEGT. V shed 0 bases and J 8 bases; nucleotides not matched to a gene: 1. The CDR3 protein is CASSEATGGGYTF. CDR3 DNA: TGTGCCAGCAGTGAAGCTACAGGGGGCGGCTACACCTTC.

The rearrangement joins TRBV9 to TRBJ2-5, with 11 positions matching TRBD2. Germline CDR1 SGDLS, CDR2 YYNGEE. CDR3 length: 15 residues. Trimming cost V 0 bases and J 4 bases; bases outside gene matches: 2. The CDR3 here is CASSVEGTSGETQYF. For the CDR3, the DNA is TGTGCCAGCAGCGTAGAAGGGACTAGCGGAGAGACCCAGTACTTC.

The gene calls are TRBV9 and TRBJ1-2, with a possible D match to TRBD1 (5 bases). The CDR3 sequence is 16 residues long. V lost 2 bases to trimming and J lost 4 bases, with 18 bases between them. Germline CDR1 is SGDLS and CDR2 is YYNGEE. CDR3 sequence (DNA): TGTGCCAGCAGCGTCCACTACCTAGGGGAGGGCTATGGCTACACCTTC. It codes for CASSVHYLGEGYGYTF.

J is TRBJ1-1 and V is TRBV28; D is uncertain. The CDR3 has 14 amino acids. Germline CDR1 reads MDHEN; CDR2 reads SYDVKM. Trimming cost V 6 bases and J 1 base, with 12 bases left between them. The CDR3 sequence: CASRTEQRNTEAFF. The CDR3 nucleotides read TGTGCCAGCAGGACCGAACAGCGGAACACTGAAGCTTTCTTT. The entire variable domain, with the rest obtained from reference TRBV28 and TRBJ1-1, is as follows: DVKVTQSSRYLVKRTGEKVFLECVQDMDHENMFWYRQDPGLGLRLIYFSYDVKMKEKGDIPEGYSVSREKKERFSLILESASTNQTSMYLCASRTEQRNTEAFFGQGTRLTVV.

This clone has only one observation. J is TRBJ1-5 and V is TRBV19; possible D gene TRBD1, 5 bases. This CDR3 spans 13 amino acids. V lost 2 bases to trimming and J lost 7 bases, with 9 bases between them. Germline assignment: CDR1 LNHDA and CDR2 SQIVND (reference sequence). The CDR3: CASSIMGVQPQHF. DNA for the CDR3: TGTGCCAGTAGTATAATGGGGGTCCAGCCCCAGCATTTT.

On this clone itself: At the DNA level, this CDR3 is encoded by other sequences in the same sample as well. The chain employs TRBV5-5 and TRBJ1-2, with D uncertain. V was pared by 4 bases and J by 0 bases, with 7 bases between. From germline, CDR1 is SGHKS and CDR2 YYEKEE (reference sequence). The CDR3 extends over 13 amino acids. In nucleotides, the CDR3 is TGTGCCAGCAGCCTCGGGGCTAACTATGGCTACACCTTC. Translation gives CASSLGANYGYTF.

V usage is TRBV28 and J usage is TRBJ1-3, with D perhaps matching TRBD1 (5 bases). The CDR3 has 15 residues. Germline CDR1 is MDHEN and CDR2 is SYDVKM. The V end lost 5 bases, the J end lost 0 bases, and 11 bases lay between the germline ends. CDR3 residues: CASSLQAISGNTIYF. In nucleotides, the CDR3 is TGTGCCAGCAGTCTACAGGCGATCTCTGGAAACACCATATATTTT.

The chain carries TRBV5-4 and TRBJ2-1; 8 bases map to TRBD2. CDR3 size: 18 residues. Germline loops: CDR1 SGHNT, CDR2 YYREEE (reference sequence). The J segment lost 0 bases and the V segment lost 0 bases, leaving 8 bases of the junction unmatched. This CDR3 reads CASSLVLTSASSYNEQFF. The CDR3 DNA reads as TGTGCCAGCAGCTTGGTCCTGACTAGCGCGAGCTCCTACAATGAGCAGTTCTTC. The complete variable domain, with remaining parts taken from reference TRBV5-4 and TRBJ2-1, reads ETGVTQSPTHLIKTRGQQVTLRCSSQSGHNTVSWYQQALGQGPQFIFQYYREEENGRGNFPPRFSGLQFPNYSSELNVNALELDDSALYLCASSLVLTSASSYNEQFFGPGTRLTVL.

The CDR3 DNA reads TGTGCCATCAGTGAACAGGGCTTCAATGAGCAGTTCTTC. It codes for CAISEQGFNEQFF. The chain links TRBV10-3 to TRBJ2-1, with D possibly matching TRBD1 (6 bases). Germline loops: CDR1 ENHRY, CDR2 SYGVKD. The CDR3 contains 13 residues. Trimming removed 3 bases from V and 6 bases from J, with 9 bases in between.

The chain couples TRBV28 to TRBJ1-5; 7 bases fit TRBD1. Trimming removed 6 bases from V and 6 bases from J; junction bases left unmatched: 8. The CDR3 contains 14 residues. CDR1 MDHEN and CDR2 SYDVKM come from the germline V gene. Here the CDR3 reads CASRPGQPRQPQHF. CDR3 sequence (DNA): TGTGCCAGCAGGCCGGGACAGCCTCGTCAGCCCCAGCATTTT. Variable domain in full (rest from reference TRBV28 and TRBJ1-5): DVKVTQSSRYLVKRTGEKVFLECVQDMDHENMFWYRQDPGLGLRLIYFSYDVKMKEKGDIPEGYSVSREKKERFSLILESASTNQTSMYLCASRPGQPRQPQHFGDGTRLSIL.

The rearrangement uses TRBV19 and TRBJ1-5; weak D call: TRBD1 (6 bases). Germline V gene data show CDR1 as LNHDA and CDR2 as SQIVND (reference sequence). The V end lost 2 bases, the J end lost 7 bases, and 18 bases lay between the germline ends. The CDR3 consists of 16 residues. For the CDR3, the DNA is TGTGCCAGTAGTATAAGGACGGGGGACAACCAACAGCCCCAGCATTTT. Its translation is CASSIRTGDNQQPQHF.

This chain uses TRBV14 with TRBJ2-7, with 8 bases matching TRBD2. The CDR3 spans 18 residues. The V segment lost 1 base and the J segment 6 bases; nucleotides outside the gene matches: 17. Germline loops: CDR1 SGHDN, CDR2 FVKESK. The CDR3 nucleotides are TGTGCCAGCAGCCAAGGAGGGTCCCGTCAACGGGAGGGCCGCGAGCAGTACTTC. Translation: CASSQGGSRQREGREQYF.

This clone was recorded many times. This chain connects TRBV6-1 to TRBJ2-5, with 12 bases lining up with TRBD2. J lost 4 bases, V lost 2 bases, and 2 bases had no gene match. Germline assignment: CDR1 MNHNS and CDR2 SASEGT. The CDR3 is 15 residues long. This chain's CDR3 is CASSELAGGLETQYF. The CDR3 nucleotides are TGTGCCAGCAGTGAACTAGCGGGAGGGCTAGAGACCCAGTACTTC.

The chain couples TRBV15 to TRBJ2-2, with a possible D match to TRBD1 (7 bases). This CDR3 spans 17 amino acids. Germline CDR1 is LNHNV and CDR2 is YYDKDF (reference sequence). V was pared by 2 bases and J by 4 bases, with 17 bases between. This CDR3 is CATSRHRQGGTTGELFF. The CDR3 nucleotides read TGTGCCACCAGCAGACATAGACAGGGAGGCACCACCGGGGAGCTGTTTTTT.

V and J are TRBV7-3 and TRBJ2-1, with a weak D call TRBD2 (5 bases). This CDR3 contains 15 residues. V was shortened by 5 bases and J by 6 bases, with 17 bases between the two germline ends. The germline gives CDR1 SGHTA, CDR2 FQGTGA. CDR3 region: CASSRRVASVNEQFF. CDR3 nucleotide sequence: TGTGCCAGCAGCAGAAGGGTAGCGTCGGTCAATGAGCAGTTCTTC.

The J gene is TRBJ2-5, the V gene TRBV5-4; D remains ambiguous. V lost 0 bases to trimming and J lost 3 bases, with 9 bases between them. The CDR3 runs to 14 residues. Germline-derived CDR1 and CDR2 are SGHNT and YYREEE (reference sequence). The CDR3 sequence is CASSLVSAEETQYF. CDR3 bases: TGTGCCAGCAGCTTGGTCTCTGCTGAAGAGACCCAGTACTTC.

The CDR3 spells CASSPSGASGYTF. Written as DNA, the CDR3 is TGTGCCAGCAGCCCCTCGGGGGCCTCGGGATACACCTTC. The rearrangement uses TRBV7-3 and TRBJ1-2; a possible D gene is TRBD1 (6 bases). The CDR3 sequence is 13 residues long. The germline V and J ends were trimmed by 5 bases and 11 bases, with 18 bases remaining between them. Germline V gives CDR1 SGHTA, CDR2 FQGTGA. Using reference TRBV7-3 and TRBJ1-2 for the parts outside the CDR3, the full variable domain is GAGVSQTPSNKVTEKGKYVELRCDPISGHTALYWYRQSLGQGPEFLIYFQGTGAADDSGLPNDRFFAVRPEGSVSTLKIQRTERGDSAVYLCASSPSGASGYTFGSGTRLTVV.

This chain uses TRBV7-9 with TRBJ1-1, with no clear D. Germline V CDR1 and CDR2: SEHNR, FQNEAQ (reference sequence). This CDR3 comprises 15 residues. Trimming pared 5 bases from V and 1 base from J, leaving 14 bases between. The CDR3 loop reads CASSPHAGANTEAFF. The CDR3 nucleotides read TGTGCCAGCAGCCCCCATGCGGGCGCGAACACTGAAGCTTTCTTT.

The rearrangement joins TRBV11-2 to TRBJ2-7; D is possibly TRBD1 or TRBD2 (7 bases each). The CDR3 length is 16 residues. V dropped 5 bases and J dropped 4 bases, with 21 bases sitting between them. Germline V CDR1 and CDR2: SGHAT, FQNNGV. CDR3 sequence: CASSLQPRRGGYEQYF. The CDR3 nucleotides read TGTGCCAGCAGCCTACAACCCCGCAGGGGGGGATACGAGCAGTACTTC.

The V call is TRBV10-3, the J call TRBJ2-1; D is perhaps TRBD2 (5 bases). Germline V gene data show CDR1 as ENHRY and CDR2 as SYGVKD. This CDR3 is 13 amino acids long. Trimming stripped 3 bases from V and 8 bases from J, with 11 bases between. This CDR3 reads CAISDVRVDEQFF. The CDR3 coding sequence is TGTGCCATCAGTGATGTGAGGGTAGATGAGCAGTTCTTC.

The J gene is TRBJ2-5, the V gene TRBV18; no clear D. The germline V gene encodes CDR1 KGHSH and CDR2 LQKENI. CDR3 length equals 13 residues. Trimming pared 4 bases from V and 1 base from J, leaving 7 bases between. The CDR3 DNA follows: TGTGCCAGCTCACTAACCCTCCAAGAGACCCAGTACTTC. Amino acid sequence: CASSLTLQETQYF. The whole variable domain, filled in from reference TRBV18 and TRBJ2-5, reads NAGVMQNPRHLVRRRGQEARLRCSPMKGHSHVYWYRQLPEEGLKFMVYLQKENIIDESGMPKERFSAEFPKEGPSILRIQQVVRGDSAAYFCASSLTLQETQYFGPGTRLLVL.

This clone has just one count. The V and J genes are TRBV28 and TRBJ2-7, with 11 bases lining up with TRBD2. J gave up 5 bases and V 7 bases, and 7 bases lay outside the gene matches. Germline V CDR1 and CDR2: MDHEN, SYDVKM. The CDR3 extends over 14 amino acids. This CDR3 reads CASNPELAGDEQYF. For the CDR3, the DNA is TGTGCCAGCAACCCGGAACTAGCGGGAGACGAGCAGTACTTC. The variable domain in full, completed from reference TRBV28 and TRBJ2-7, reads DVKVTQSSRYLVKRTGEKVFLECVQDMDHENMFWYRQDPGLGLRLIYFSYDVKMKEKGDIPEGYSVSREKKERFSLILESASTNQTSMYLCASNPELAGDEQYFGPGTRLTVT.

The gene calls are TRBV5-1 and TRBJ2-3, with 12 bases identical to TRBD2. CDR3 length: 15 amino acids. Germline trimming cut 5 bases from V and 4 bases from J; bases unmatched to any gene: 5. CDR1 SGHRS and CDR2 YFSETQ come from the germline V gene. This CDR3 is CASSPSGRVPDTQYF. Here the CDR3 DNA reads TGCGCCAGCAGTCCTAGCGGGAGGGTTCCAGATACGCAGTATTTT.

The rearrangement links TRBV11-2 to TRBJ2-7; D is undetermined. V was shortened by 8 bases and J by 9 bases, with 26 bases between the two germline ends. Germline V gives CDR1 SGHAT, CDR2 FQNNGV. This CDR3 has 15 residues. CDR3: CASSPSANLQLGQYF. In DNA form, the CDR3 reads TGTGCCAGCTCCCCGTCCGCCAACCTTCAGCTCGGGCAGTACTTC.

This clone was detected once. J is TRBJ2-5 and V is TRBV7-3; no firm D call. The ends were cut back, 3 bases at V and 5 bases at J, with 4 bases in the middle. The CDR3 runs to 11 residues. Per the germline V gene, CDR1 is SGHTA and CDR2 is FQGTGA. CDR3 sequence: CASSFNETQYF. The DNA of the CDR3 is TGTGCCAGCAGCTTTAACGAGACCCAGTACTTC.

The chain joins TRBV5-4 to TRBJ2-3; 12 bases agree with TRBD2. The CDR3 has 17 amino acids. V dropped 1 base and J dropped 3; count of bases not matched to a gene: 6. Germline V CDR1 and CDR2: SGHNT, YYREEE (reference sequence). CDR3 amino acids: CASSLRLAGAPTDTQYF. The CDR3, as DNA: TGTGCCAGCAGCTTGAGACTAGCGGGGGCCCCGACAGATACGCAGTATTTT.

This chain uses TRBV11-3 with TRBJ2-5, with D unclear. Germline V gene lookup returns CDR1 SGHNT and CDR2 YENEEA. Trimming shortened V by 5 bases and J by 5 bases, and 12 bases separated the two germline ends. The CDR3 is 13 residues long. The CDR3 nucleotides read TGTGCCAGCAGCCTCGACATATGGGAGACCCAGTACTTC. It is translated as CASSLDIWETQYF.

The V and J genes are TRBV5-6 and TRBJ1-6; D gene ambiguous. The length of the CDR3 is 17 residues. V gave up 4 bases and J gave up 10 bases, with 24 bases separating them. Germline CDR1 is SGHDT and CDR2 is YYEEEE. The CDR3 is CASSLRGGDTPSSPLHF. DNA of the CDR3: TGTGCCAGCAGCCTTCGGGGTGGAGATACGCCAAGCTCACCCCTCCACTTT.